In its sample, the clone carrying this T cell receptor beta chain was seen many times. There were TCR beta CDR3 regions amplified from RNA transcripts. The primer set for the first-round RT-PCR of the TCR CDR3 was HTBI. Each CDR3 protein gets one entry after TCRdb re-called the multiplex PCR reads with MiXCR. The profile shows approximately 700,000 distinct CDR3 sequences, 15% to 20% of them singletons. This record comes from a study of T cells in Graves' hyperthyroidism and ophthalmopathy. The CDR3 length is 14 residues. In germline, CDR1 is SGHTA, CDR2 FQGNSA. V lost 3 bases and J 4 bases, leaving 13 bases between the germline ends.

Source material: blood. The source of this sequence is a man younger than 35 with Graves' hyperthyroidism. The rearrangement uses TRBV7-2 and TRBJ2-7; D is possibly TRBD2 (6 bases). CDR3 DNA sequence: TGTGCCAGCAGCTTCGACGGGAGAGGATACGAGCAGTACTTC. Protein: CASSFDGRGYEQYF.